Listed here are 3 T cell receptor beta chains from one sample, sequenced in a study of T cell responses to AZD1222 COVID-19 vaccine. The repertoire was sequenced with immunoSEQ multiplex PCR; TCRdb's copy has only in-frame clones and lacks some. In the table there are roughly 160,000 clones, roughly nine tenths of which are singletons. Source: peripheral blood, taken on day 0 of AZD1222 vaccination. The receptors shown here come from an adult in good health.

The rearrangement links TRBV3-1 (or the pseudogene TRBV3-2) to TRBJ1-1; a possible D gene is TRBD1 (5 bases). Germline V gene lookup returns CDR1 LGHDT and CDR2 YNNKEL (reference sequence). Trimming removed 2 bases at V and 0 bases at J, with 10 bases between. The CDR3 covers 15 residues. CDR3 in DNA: TGTGCCAGCAGCCAACGACAGACAATGAACACTGAAGCTTTCTTT. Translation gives CASSQRQTMNTEAFF.

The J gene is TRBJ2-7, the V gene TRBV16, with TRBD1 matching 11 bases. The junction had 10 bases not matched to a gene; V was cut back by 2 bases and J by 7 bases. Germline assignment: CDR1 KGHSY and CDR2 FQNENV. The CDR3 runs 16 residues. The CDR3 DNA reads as TGTGCCAGCAGCCAAACCTTCGGACAGGGGGCATGGGAGCAGTACTTC. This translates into CASSQTFGQGAWEQYF.

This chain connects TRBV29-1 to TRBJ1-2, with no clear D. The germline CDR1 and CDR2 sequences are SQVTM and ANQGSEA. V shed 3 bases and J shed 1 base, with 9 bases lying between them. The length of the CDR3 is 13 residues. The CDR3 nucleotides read TGCAGCGTTGATAACAGCCGTAACTATGGCTACACCTTC. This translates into CSVDNSRNYGYTF.